The clone carrying this T cell receptor (beta chain) was seen more than once but under ten times. Its antigen is currently unknown. The data stem from a study of T-cell memory formation after mild COVID-19. General observations from the study: In second-wave clones peaking day 37, SARS-CoV-2 specificity remained unconfirmed. Memory sampled before infection contained some responding clones, suggesting cross-reactive memory joined. A second wave expanding day 15 to 37 was CD4+-biased; contracting clones were balanced.

Employing constant-segment primers, 5'RACE generated TCR alpha and TCR beta cDNA libraries bearing sample barcodes and UMIs. TCRdb called the 5' RACE reads again in MiXCR, with one record for every CDR3 protein. The data contain 190,000 or so distinct CDR3 sequences, about 27% of them singletons. Sequencing used PBMCs or a T cell subset sorted from them (not recorded which). The receptor comes from an adult woman who had mild COVID-19 (a few samples of this study predate the infection). Cell type and time point are not known.

CDR3 coding DNA: TGCGCCAGCTGGTCGCGGGGAGTGCAAGAGACCCAGTACTTC. Its protein is CASWSRGVQETQYF. V is TRBV5-1 and J is TRBJ2-5, with a weak D call TRBD2 (6 bases). The CDR3 extends over 14 amino acids. Trimming shortened V by 7 bases and J by 2 bases, and 15 bases separated the two germline ends. Looked up from germline, CDR1 is SGHRS and CDR2 is YFSETQ.